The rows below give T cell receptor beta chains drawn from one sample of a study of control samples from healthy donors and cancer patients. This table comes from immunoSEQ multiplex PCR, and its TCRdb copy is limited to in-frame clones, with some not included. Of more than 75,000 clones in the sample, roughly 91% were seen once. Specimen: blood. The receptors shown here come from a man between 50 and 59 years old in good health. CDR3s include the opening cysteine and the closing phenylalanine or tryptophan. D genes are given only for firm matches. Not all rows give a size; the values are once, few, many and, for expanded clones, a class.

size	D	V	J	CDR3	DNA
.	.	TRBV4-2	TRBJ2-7	CASSQAIGGTYEQYF	TGTGCCAGCAGCCAAGCTATCGGAGGGACCTACGAGCAGTACTTC
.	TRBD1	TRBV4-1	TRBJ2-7	CASSPSTGGSYEQYF	TGCGCCAGCAGCCCGTCGACAGGGGGGTCCTACGAGCAGTACTTC
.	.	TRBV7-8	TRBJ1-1	CASSLMPGLQAEAFF	TGTGCCAGCAGCTTAATGCCGGGGCTACAAGCTGAAGCTTTCTTT
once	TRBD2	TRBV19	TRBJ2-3	CASSIRGTSGPTDTQYF	TGTGCCAGTAGTATAAGAGGGACTAGCGGGCCCACAGATACGCAGTATTTT
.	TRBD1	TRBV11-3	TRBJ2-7	CASSFAGGLEQYF	TGTGCCAGCAGCTTTGCAGGGGGCCTTGAGCAGTACTTC
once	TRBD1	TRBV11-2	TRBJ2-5	CASRGTAEETQYF	TGTGCCAGCAGAGGGACAGCCGAAGAGACCCAGTACTTC
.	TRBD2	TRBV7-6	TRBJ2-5	CASSYGGSTETQYF	TGTGCCAGCAGCTACGGGGGGTCAACAGAGACCCAGTACTTC
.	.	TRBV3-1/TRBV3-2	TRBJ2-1	CASSLTSGGANEQFF	TGTGCCAGCAGCCTGACTAGTGGGGGGGCGAATGAGCAGTTCTTC
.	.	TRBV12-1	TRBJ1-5	CASSFVADEIRNQPQHF	TGTGCCAGCAGCTTTGTGGCTGACGAAATTCGCAATCAGCCCCAGCATTTT
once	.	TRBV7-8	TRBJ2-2	CASSLLPRTGTNTGELFF	TGTGCCAGCAGCTTACTTCCCCGGACGGGTACGAACACCGGGGAGCTGTTTTTT
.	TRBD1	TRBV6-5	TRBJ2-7	CASSPDRGLVEQYF	TGTGCCAGCAGTCCAGACAGGGGCCTAGTTGAGCAGTACTTC
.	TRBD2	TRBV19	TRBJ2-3	CASSIQAGGPGTQYF	TGTGCCAGTAGTATACAAGCGGGGGGGCCGGGTACGCAGTATTTT
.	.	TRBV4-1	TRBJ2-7	CASSQAGQGGEQYF	TGCGCCAGCAGCCAAGCCGGGCAGGGAGGAGAGCAGTACTTC
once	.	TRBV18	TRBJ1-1	CASSLQGQNTEAFF	TGTGCCAGCTCACTCCAGGGCCAGAACACTGAAGCTTTCTTT
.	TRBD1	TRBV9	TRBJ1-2	CASSATGTGNYGYTF	TGTGCCAGCAGCGCTACCGGGACAGGCAACTATGGCTACACCTTC
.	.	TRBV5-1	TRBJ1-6	CASSLDKSNSPLHF	TGCGCCAGCAGCTTGGACAAGTCCAATTCACCCCTCCACTTT
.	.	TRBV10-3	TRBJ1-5	CAISEGQGNQPQHF	TGTGCCATCAGTGAAGGCCAGGGGAATCAGCCCCAGCATTTT
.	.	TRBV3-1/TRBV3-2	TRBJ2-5	CASSQAPETQYF	TGTGCCAGCAGCCAAGCACCAGAGACCCAGTACTTC
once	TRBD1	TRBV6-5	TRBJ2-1	CASSGTANNEQFF	TGTGCCAGCAGCGGGACAGCTAACAATGAGCAGTTCTTC
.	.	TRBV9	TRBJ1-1	CASSVGTGPEAFF	TGTGCCAGCAGCGTAGGAACAGGGCCTGAAGCTTTCTTT
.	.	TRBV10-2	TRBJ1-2	CASSESGTYGYTF	TGCGCCAGCAGTGAGTCAGGGACGTATGGCTACACCTTC
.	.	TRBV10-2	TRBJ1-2	CASRKGGLNYGYTF	TGCGCCAGCAGGAAGGGGGGCCTAAACTATGGCTACACCTTC
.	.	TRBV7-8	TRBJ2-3	CASSLNSGLTDTQYF	TGTGCCAGCAGCTTAAATAGCGGACTCACAGATACGCAGTATTTT
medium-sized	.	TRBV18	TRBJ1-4	CASSPVQATNEKLFF	TGTGCCAGCTCACCAGTTCAGGCAACTAATGAAAAACTGTTTTTT
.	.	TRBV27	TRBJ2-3	CASSFSDRTDTQYF	TGTGCCAGCAGTTTCTCGGACCGGACAGATACGCAGTATTTT
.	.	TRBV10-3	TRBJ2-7	CAISEGRRYEQYF	TGTGCCATCAGTGAAGGACGGCGCTACGAGCAGTACTTC
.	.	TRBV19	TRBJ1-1	CASSKPLYGGGNTEAFF	TGTGCCAGTAGTAAGCCCTTATACGGAGGGGGGAACACTGAAGCTTTCTTT
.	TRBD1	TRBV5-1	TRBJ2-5	CASSLPAPTGQGMETQYF	TGCGCCAGCAGCTTGCCGGCGCCGACGGGACAGGGGATGGAGACCCAGTACTTC
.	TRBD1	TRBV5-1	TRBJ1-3	CASSLTRGPSSGNTIYF	TGCGCCAGCAGCTTGACCAGGGGGCCTAGCTCTGGAAACACCATATATTTT
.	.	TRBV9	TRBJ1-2	CASSVDLSRGYTF	TGTGCCAGCAGCGTAGACCTATCCCGCGGCTACACCTTC
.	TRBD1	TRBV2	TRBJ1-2	CASSLDRGNYGYTF	TGTGCCAGCAGTCTCGACAGGGGCAACTATGGCTACACCTTC
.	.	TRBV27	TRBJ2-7	CASSLSGQGGYEQYF	TGTGCCAGCAGTTTAAGCGGCCAGGGGGGTTACGAGCAGTACTTC
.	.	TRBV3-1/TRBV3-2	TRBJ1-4	CASSQAEKLFF	TGTGCCAGCAGCCAAGCTGAAAAACTGTTTTTT
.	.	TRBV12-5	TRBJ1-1	CASAKGNTEAFF	TGTGCTAGTGCCAAGGGGAACACTGAAGCTTTCTTT
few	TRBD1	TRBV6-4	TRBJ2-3	CASSLGTGISDTQYF	TGTGCCAGCAGTCTTGGGACAGGGATTTCAGATACGCAGTATTTT
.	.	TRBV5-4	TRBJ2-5	CASSTSPETQYF	TGTGCCAGCAGCACCTCACCTGAGACCCAGTACTTC
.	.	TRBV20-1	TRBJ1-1	CSASGLLGPSNTEAFF	TGCAGTGCTAGTGGGCTTTTGGGGCCCTCGAACACTGAAGCTTTCTTT
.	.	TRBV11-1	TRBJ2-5	CASSLPEGMAQETQYF	TGTGCCAGCAGCTTACCGGAGGGGATGGCCCAAGAGACCCAGTACTTC
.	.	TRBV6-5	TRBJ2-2	CASRAPVGGELFF	TGTGCCAGCAGGGCCCCTGTGGGCGGGGAGCTGTTTTTT
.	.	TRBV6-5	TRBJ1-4	CASSLDLTNEKLFF	TGTGCCAGCAGTTTGGACTTAACTAATGAAAAACTGTTTTTT
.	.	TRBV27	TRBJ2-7	CASSLSMRDSSYEQYF	TGTGCCAGCAGTTTATCAATGCGGGACAGCTCCTACGAGCAGTACTTC
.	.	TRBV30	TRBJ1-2	CAWSPQSYGYTF	TGTGCCTGGAGCCCACAGAGCTATGGCTACACCTTC
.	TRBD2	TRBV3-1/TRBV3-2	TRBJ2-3	CASSRDSGGALGDTQYF	TGTGCCAGCAGCCGTGATAGCGGGGGGGCCTTAGGAGATACGCAGTATTTT
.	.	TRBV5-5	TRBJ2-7	CASSLDQGVYEQYF	TGTGCCAGCAGCTTGGACCAGGGTGTCTACGAGCAGTACTTC
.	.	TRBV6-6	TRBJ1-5	CASTSPGTASNQPQHF	TGTGCCAGCACCAGCCCCGGGACGGCTAGCAATCAGCCCCAGCATTTT
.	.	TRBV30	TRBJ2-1	CAWSVWAGLSYNEQFF	TGTGCCTGGAGTGTATGGGCCGGCCTCTCCTACAATGAGCAGTTCTTC
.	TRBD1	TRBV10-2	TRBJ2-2	CASADRGVNTGELFF	TGCGCCAGCGCCGACAGGGGGGTGAACACCGGGGAGCTGTTTTTT
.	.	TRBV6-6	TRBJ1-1	CASSYQNQRAGAFF	TGTGCCAGCAGTTACCAGAATCAAAGAGCGGGGGCTTTCTTT